The clone carrying this T cell receptor beta chain appeared a few times. Its antigen is still unknown. The method was immunoSEQ multiplex PCR; TCRdb's version includes in-frame clones alone and lacks a portion of them. Of over 40,000 clones listed, around 80% are singletons. The sample belongs to a study of T cells in localized non-small cell lung cancer. General observations from the study: Tumor showed lower T cell clonality than uninvolved adjacent lung, where it was highest. The study detected a median approximately 57 of the top 100 tumor clones in adjacent lung. Density of T cells in blood, when higher, went with longer overall survival.

The V gene end was trimmed by 5 bases and the J gene end by 2 bases; junction bases not matched to a gene: 13. This CDR3 comprises 17 residues. Germline assignment: CDR1 SNHLY and CDR2 FYNNEI. V gene TRBV2 combines with J gene TRBJ2-3; 7 bases are shared with TRBD2. The clonotype comes from a man between 40 and 69 years old with stage III lung adenocarcinoma. Material: peripheral blood mononuclear cells, obtained before any cancer treatment. The DNA of the CDR3 is TGTGCCAGCAGTCCTAATGTGGCGGGAGATACCACAGATACGCAGTATTTT. Protein product: CASSPNVAGDTTDTQYF. Full variable domain (remainder filled in from reference TRBV2 and TRBJ2-3): EPEVTQTPSHQVTQMGQEVILRCVPISNHLYFYWYRQILGQKVEFLVSFYNNEISEKSEIFDDQFSVERPDGSNFTLKIRSTKLEDSAMYFCASSPNVAGDTTDTQYFGPGTRLTVL.